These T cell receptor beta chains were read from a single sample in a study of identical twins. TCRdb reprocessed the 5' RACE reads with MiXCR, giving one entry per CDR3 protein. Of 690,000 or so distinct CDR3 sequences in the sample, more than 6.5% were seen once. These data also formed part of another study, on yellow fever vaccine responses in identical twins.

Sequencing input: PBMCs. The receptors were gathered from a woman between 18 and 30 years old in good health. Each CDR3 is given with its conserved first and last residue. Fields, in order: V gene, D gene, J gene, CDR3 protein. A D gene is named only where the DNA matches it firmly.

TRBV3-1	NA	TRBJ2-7	CASSQSAGEQYF
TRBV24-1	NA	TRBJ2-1	CATSERGQGSYNEQFF
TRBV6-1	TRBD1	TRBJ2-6	CASSAQDREPSGANVLTF
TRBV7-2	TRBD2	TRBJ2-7	CASSLGLAAYEQYF
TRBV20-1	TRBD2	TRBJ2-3	CSARRGPAPSGGAADTQYF
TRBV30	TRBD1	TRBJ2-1	CAWRKRDSYNEQFF
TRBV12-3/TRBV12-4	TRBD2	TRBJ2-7	CASSSSLAVYEQYF
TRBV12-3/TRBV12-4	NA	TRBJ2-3	CASSPSPGLNTQYF
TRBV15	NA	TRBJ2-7	CATSRVGRDEQYF
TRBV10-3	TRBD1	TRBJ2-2	CAINLQGGENTGELFF
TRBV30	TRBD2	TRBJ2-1	CAWSLLAGASDEQFF
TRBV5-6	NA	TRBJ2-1	CATAPGTTYNEQFF
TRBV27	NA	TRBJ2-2	CASSLVQGGSTGELFF
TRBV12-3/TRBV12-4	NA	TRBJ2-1	CASMGTDNEQFF
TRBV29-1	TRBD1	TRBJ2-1	CSVAGTGEQFF
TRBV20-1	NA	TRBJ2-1	CSASVDWGIYNEQFF
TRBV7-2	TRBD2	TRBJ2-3	CASSFGGLAASTDTQYF
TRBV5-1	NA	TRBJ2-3	CASSQENTDTQYF
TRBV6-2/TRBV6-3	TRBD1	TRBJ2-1	CASGKWTGQSNEQFF
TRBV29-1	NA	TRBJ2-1	CSVDPGLRNNEQFF
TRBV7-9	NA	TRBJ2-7	CASSSTEEYEQYF
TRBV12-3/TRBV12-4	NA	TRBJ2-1	CASSLVQVFNEQFF
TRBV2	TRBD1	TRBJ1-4	CASSEGDRDYEKLFF
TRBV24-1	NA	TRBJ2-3	CATMTVGDWTSTDTQYF
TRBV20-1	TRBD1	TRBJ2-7	CSASRDRGVYEQYF
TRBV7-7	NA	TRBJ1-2	CASSFRRASKLDGYTF
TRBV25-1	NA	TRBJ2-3	CASRPQSDTQYF
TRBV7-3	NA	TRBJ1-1	CASSSREGAEAFF
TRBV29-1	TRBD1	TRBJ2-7	CSGGQGTYEQYF
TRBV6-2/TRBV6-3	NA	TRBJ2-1	CASSYNRYNEQFF
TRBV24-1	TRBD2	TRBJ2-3	CATSDLSPGPGLAGGSDTQYF
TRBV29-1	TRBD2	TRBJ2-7	CSVVGGLGGYEQYF
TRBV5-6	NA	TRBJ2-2	CASSSTVINTGELFF
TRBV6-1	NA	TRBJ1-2	CASTPHSSNYGYTF
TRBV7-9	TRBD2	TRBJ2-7	CASSSVATAGNTEQYF
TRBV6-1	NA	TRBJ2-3	CASSVTVASSTDTQYF
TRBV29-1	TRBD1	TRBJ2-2	CSVRTGLGTGELFF
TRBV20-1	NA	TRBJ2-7	CSASGTTFHHYEQYF
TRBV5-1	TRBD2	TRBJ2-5	CASRDSGLETQYF
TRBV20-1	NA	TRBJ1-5	CSARVVRGGQPQHF